This T cell receptor (beta chain) was documented in a study of blood T cells in healthy people across ages. This clonotype was seen a handful of times. For the second PCR, which ran for roughly 6 to 11 cycles, a sample-barcoded 5' primer and a J-beta primer mix were used. MiXCR was run by TCRdb on the 5' RACE reads, yielding one entry per CDR3 protein. The sample consists of roughly 570,000 distinct CDR3 sequences, 27% of them appearing once. Germline loops: CDR1 SEHNR, CDR2 FQNEAQ (reference sequence). V trimming: 0 bases; J trimming: 6 bases; junction bases outside the gene matches: 3. The CDR3 totals 14 residues.

The receptor's source is a woman in her seventies in good health. The chain is built from TRBV7-9 and TRBJ2-7; 9 nucleotides line up with TRBD1. Sequencing was performed on blood. In DNA form, the CDR3 reads TGTGCCAGCAGCTTAGCTCGGACAGGGGTCGAGCAGTACTTC. It translates to CASSLARTGVEQYF.